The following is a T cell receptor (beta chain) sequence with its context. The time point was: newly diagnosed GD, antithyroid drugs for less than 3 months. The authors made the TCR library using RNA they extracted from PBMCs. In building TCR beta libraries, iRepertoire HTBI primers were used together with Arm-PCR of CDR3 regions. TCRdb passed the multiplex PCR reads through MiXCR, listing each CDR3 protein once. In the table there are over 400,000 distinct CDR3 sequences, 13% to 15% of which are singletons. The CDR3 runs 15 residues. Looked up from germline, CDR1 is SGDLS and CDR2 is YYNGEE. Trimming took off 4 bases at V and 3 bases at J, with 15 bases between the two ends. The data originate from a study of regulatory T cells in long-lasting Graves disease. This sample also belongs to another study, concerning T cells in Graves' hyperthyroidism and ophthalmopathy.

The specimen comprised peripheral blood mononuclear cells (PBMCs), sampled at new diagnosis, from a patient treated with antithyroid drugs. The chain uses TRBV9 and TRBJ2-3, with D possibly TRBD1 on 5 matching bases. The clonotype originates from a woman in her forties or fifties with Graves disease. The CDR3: CASSLGVLDTDTQYF. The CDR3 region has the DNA TGTGCCAGCAGCTTAGGGGTTTTGGATACAGATACGCAGTATTTT. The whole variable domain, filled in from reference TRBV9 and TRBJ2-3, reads DSGVTQTPKHLITATGQRVTLRCSPRSGDLSVYWYQQSLDQGLQFLIQYYNGEERAKGNILERFSAQQFPDLHSELNLSSLELGDSALYFCASSLGVLDTDTQYFGPGTRLTVL.